A single sample gave rise to the 25 T cell receptor beta chains below, sequenced in a study of ipilimumab plus nivolumab after autologous stem cell transplantation (dated by TCRdb to about 2021). Library preparation was by the immunoSEQ multiplex PCR assay. TCRdb limited this immuneACCESS table to in-frame rearrangements with V and J called. A share of clones is missing; checked studies link under half to unresolved V genes, and the rest is unexplained. Across this sample there are around 2,000 clones, with roughly 78% seen only once. The biggest ten clones account for about three fifths of the sample. Sequences were derived from PBMCs, sampled in a trial of ipilimumab plus nivolumab as post-transplant consolidation. These receptors were taken from a male donor with multiple myeloma.

The chain is built from TRBV4-2 and TRBJ2-1, with TRBD2 matching over 13 bases. This CDR3 comprises 15 residues. V lost 4 bases and J lost 9; bases outside the gene matches: 6. Germline V gives CDR1 LGHNA, CDR2 YNFKEQ. DNA for the CDR3: TGTGCCAGCAGCCTACTAGCGGGAGGGCAGGGTGAGCAGTTCTTC. It codes for CASSLLAGGQGEQFF.

The chain has TRBV4-3 and TRBJ2-3, with a possible D match to TRBD2 (6 bases). CDR1 and CDR2 (germline): LGHNA, YSLEER. CDR3 length equals 16 residues. Between the trimmed V and J ends, which lost 4 bases and 2 bases, there was a span of 16 bases. The CDR3 spells CASSPTNGRDTDTQYF. The CDR3 nucleotides read TGCGCCAGCAGCCCCACAAATGGGCGGGACACAGATACGCAGTATTTT.

The chain combines TRBV6-6 with TRBJ2-7; the D is unclear. The germline CDR1 and CDR2 sequences are MNHNY and SVGAGI (reference sequence). This CDR3 has 14 residues. Trimming removed 7 bases from V and 0 bases from J, with 13 bases in between. The CDR3 region is CASTLWSSSYEQYF. The CDR3 DNA reads as TGTGCCAGCACCCTATGGTCCTCCTCCTACGAGCAGTACTTC.

V gene TRBV28 combines with J gene TRBJ1-1; D may be TRBD1 (6 bases). Trimming removed 10 bases from V and 5 bases from J, with 20 bases in between. CDR3 length: 14 residues. Germline assignment: CDR1 MDHEN and CDR2 SYDVKM. The CDR3 DNA follows: TGTGCCATCTCGGTTGTTGGGGGCGAGACTGAAGCTTTCTTT. Amino acids: CAISVVGGETEAFF.

The chain combines TRBV6-5 with TRBJ1-5; D is uncertain. The germline V gene encodes CDR1 MNHEY and CDR2 SVGAGI. The CDR3 totals 15 residues. V was shortened by 0 bases and J by 5 bases, with 11 bases between the two germline ends. The CDR3 loop is CASSYSRLADQPQHF. In DNA form, the CDR3 reads TGTGCCAGCAGTTACTCGAGACTAGCAGATCAGCCCCAGCATTTT.

The chain joins TRBV21-1 to TRBJ1-6. TRBV21-1 is a known pseudogene. The CDR3 is 15 residues long. The CDR3 here is CASSKGPGVCSPLHF. In DNA form, the CDR3 reads TGTGCCAGCAGCAAAGGTCCCGGGGTCTGCTCACCCCTCCACTTT.

The V gene is TRBV4-2, the J gene TRBJ2-7, with a tentative D call TRBD2 (6 bases). The CDR3 runs 17 residues. The V and J ends lost 4 bases and 6 bases respectively, with 25 bases between them. CDR1 is LGHNA, CDR2 YNFKEQ, per germline. CDR3 in amino acids: CASSPQTPGLLGPEQYF. The CDR3 DNA reads as TGTGCCAGCAGCCCACAAACACCGGGACTCCTAGGACCCGAGCAGTACTTC.

Concerning this clone itself: The identical CDR3 is also encoded by other nucleotide sequences in the sample. The chain combines TRBV27 with TRBJ2-2; no firm D call. With 3 bases removed from V and 4 bases from J, the gap between germline ends came to 6 bases. Germline CDR1 and CDR2: MNHEY and SMNVEV (reference sequence). The CDR3 loop spans 13 amino acids. CDR3 nucleotide sequence: TGTGCCAGCAGTTTGGGTAGCACCGGGGAGCTGTTTTTT. Its translation: CASSLGSTGELFF.

V usage is TRBV28 and J usage is TRBJ2-7; 11 nucleotides match TRBD2. V lost 5 bases to trimming and J lost 2 bases; unmatched junction nucleotides: 5. This CDR3 is built from 15 residues. From germline, CDR1 is MDHEN and CDR2 SYDVKM. Written as DNA, the CDR3 is TGTGCCAGCAGTATGACTAGCGGGACGACCTACGAGCAGTACTTC. Its protein product is CASSMTSGTTYEQYF.

In its sample, this clone was seen a few times. J is TRBJ2-7 and V is TRBV6-1; either TRBD1 or TRBD2 may fit D (5 bases each). V dropped 3 bases and J dropped 2 bases, with 14 bases sitting between them. Per the germline V gene, CDR1 is MNHNS and CDR2 is SASEGT. The CDR3 consists of 15 residues. The CDR3 DNA reads TGTGCCAGCAGTGAGGGACCTCGACCCCCCTACGAGCAGTACTTC. Its protein is CASSEGPRPPYEQYF.

Notes on this clone: A far larger clone is a single base away, which makes a read error likely. Within the sample, other DNA sequences also encode this same CDR3. The rearrangement links TRBV5-1 to TRBJ1-2, with D possibly matching TRBD1 (5 bases). Germline CDR1 is SGHRS and CDR2 is YFSETQ. This CDR3 is 13 amino acids long. The ends were cut back, 4 bases at V and 5 bases at J, with 12 bases in the middle. CDR3 DNA: TGCGCCAGCAGCCCAAGAGGGGAGTATGGCTACACCTTC. It specifies CASSPRGEYGYTF.

Here the CDR3 DNA reads TGTGCCAGCTCACCAGCGACAGCTTTTAATCAGCCCCAGCATTTT. It yields the protein CASSPATAFNQPQHF. The rearrangement uses TRBV18 and TRBJ1-5, with D possibly being TRBD1 (5 bases). The CDR3 loop spans 15 amino acids. Trimming took off 2 bases at V and 4 bases at J, with 12 bases between the two ends. The germline CDR1 and CDR2 sequences are KGHSH and LQKENI.

This chain uses TRBV15 with TRBJ2-3, with D possibly called TRBD1 or TRBD2 (5 bases each). V lost 6 bases to trimming and J lost 0 bases, with 13 bases between them. Germline loops: CDR1 LNHNV, CDR2 YYDKDF (reference sequence). This CDR3 is built from 15 residues. The CDR3 DNA is TGTGCCACCAGTGCTGAGGGGTCCAGCACAGATACGCAGTATTTT. Translating gives CATSAEGSSTDTQYF. Full variable domain (missing parts from reference TRBV15 and TRBJ2-3): DAMVIQNPRYQVTQFGKPVTLSCSQTLNHNVMYWYQQKSSQAPKLLFHYYDKDFNNEADTPDNFQSRRPNTSFCFLDIRSPGLGDTAMYLCATSAEGSSTDTQYFGPGTRLTVL.

CDR3 in DNA: TGTGCCAGCAGCCCCGTCCTGAGGGATACGCAGTATTTT. Protein product: CASSPVLRDTQYF. This rearrangement joins TRBV7-2 to TRBJ2-3; D ambiguous. Germline CDR1 reads SGHTA; CDR2 reads FQGNSA. This CDR3 has 13 amino acids. V was trimmed by 5 bases and J by 6 bases, leaving 12 bases between them.

The chain uses TRBV9 and TRBJ2-5, with 9 bases that match TRBD2. The CDR3 runs to 15 residues. The J segment lost 1 base and the V segment lost 2 bases, leaving 3 bases of the junction unmatched. In germline, CDR1 is SGDLS, CDR2 YYNGEE. Written as DNA, the CDR3 is TGTGCCAGCAGCGTCCCTAGCGGGATCCAAGAGACCCAGTACTTC. Amino acid sequence: CASSVPSGIQETQYF.

This clone was found a few times. V and J are TRBV11-1 and TRBJ2-1; 11 nucleotides match TRBD2. The ends lost 5 bases at V and 0 bases at J; junction bases unmatched: 3. There are 16 residues in the CDR3. CDR1 and CDR2 from the germline V gene are SGHAT and FQDESV (reference sequence). CDR3 DNA sequence: TGTGCCAGCAGCCCAACTAGCGGGAGCTCCTACAATGAGCAGTTCTTC. As protein: CASSPTSGSSYNEQFF.

V gene TRBV30 combines with J gene TRBJ1-5, with D hard to call. Per the germline V gene, CDR1 is GTSNPN and CDR2 is SVGIG (reference sequence). The CDR3 covers 12 residues. Trimming stripped 3 bases from V and 2 bases from J, with 5 bases between. The CDR3 spells CAWSKGNQPQHF. DNA of the CDR3: TGTGCCTGGAGCAAGGGCAATCAGCCCCAGCATTTT.

The chain employs TRBV11-1 and TRBJ2-2; the match to TRBD2 covers 7 bases. The V segment lost 5 bases and the J segment 3 bases; nucleotides outside the gene matches: 9. The germline V gene has CDR1 SGHAT and CDR2 FQDESV (reference sequence). The CDR3 is 16 amino acids. The CDR3 protein is CASSPQVGRDTGELFF. In DNA form, the CDR3 reads TGTGCCAGCAGCCCCCAAGTGGGGAGGGACACCGGGGAGCTGTTTTTT.

J is TRBJ1-2 and V is TRBV9; 7 bases fit TRBD1. This CDR3 region has 15 residues. V lost 0 bases and J lost 3; bases outside the gene matches: 5. Germline V lookup: CDR1 SGDLS, CDR2 YYNGEE. In DNA, the CDR3 is TGTGCCAGCAGCGTAGGGACAGGAGGGGACTATGGCTACACCTTC. Residues: CASSVGTGGDYGYTF.

As to this clone: The same CDR3 also results from other DNA sequences found in this sample. This chain links TRBV27 with TRBJ2-1; D ambiguous. Trimming took off 5 bases at V and 4 bases at J, with 9 bases between the two ends. CDR3 size: 13 residues. From germline, CDR1 is MNHEY and CDR2 SMNVEV (reference sequence). CDR3 protein: CASSRPSYNEQFF. The CDR3 region has the DNA TGTGCCAGCAGTAGACCTAGTTACAATGAGCAGTTCTTC.

The chain links TRBV11-2 to TRBJ2-7; D ambiguous. The CDR3 covers 11 residues. Trimming cost V 1 base and J 5 bases, with 3 bases left between them. Germline V gives CDR1 SGHAT, CDR2 FQNNGV. CDR3 nucleotides: TGTGCCAGCAGCTTAGCCCACGAGCAGTACTTC. It specifies CASSLAHEQYF. Drawing the rest from reference TRBV11-2 and TRBJ2-7, the complete variable domain is EAGVAQSPRYKIIEKRQSVAFWCNPISGHATLYWYQQILGQGPKLLIQFQNNGVVDDSQLPKDRFSAERLKGVDSTLKIQPAKLEDSAVYLCASSLAHEQYFGPGTRLTVT.

This clone was detected only a few times. The chain is built from TRBV28 and TRBJ2-7, with TRBD1 as a possible D gene (5 bases). Trimming left V 6 bases short and J 1 base short, with 10 bases between. The CDR3 consists of 13 residues. Per the germline V gene, CDR1 is MDHEN and CDR2 is SYDVKM. The CDR3 sequence is CASREQGSYEQYF. CDR3 nucleotides: TGTGCCAGCAGAGAGCAGGGATCCTACGAGCAGTACTTC.

The chain links TRBV29-1 to TRBJ2-1; no clear D. The germline V and J ends were trimmed by 5 bases and 4 bases, with 18 bases remaining between them. Germline V gene lookup returns CDR1 SQVTM and CDR2 ANQGSEA. The CDR3 covers 15 residues. The CDR3 region has the DNA TGCAGCGTTTCGCCGCGCTCCGACTTTTACAATGAGCAGTTCTTC. It codes for CSVSPRSDFYNEQFF.

The chain joins TRBV7-6 to TRBJ2-7, with 8 bases identical to TRBD2. CDR3 size: 16 residues. The junction had 11 bases not matched to a gene; V was cut back by 6 bases and J by 1 base. Germline assignment: CDR1 SGHVS and CDR2 FNYEAQ. CDR3 nucleotide sequence: TGTGCCAGCAGTCCCGGAGCCAGCGGGGGTTCCTACGAGCAGTACTTC. Translated, it gives CASSPGASGGSYEQYF.

This clone has just a few counts. The CDR3, as DNA: TGTGCCAGCAGCTTGGTGGCGGGAGTAATCGACAATGAGCAGTTCTTC. The encoded protein is CASSLVAGVIDNEQFF. This chain links TRBV5-5 with TRBJ2-1, with 7 bases identical to TRBD2. CDR3 length equals 16 residues. The ends lost 0 bases at V and 5 bases at J; junction bases unmatched: 8. Germline lookup yields CDR1 SGHKS and CDR2 YYEKEE (reference sequence).